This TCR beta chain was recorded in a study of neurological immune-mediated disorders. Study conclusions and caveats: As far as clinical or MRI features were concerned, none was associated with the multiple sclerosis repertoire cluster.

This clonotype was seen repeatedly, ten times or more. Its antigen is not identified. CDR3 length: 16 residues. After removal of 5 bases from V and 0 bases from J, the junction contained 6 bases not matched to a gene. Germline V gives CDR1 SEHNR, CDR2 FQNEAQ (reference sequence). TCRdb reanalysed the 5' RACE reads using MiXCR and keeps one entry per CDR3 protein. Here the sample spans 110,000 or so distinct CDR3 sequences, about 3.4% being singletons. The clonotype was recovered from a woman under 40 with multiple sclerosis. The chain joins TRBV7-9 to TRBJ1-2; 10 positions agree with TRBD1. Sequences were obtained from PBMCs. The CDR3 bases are TGTGCCAGCAGCGGGGGACAGGGGCTTACTAACTATGGCTACACCTTC. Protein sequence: CASSGGQGLTNYGYTF. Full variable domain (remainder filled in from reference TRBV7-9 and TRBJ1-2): DTGVSQNPRHKITKRGQNVTFRCDPISEHNRLYWYRQTLGQGPEFLTYFQNEAQLEKSRLLSDRFSAERPKGSFSTLEIQRTEQGDSAMYLCASSGGQGLTNYGYTFGSGTRLTVV.